This TCR beta chain was observed in a study of blood T cell repertoires in COVID-19. Per the original methods: Reference gene primer amplification yielded estimated nucleated cell counts. Sequencing was performed with immunoSEQ multiplex PCR; in TCRdb, only in-frame clones are kept and a portion is missing. The D gene and trimming were derived from the DNA, and the V and J assignments and clone size from that table. The data hold about 440,000 clones, with roughly 91% observed a single time. Participants were aged roughly 18 to 95 years, lived in over 20 US areas, and enrolled virtually. Recovery among Cohort 3 donors was established by two negative PCRs, clearance, or symptom resolution. V shed 5 bases, J shed 1 base, and the junction held 4 bases outside the gene matches. The CDR3 contains 13 residues. The germline CDR1 and CDR2 sequences are GTSNPN and SVGIG (reference sequence).

The chain is built from TRBV30 and TRBJ1-1; 7 bases fit TRBD1. The sample was PBMCs or T cells enriched from blood (not recorded which). This sequence was found in a man between 18 and 29 years old who had recovered from COVID-19. CDR3 bases: TGTGCCTGGGCGGGACAGTGGAACACTGAAGCTTTCTTT. This codes for CAWAGQWNTEAFF.